The subject of this entry is one T cell receptor beta chain. This sample was taken from a study of blood T cell repertoires in COVID-19. Original processing methods: It was from reference gene primer amplification that nucleated cell counts were estimated. Here immunoSEQ multiplex PCR was the method, and the copy in TCRdb shows in-frame clones only, minus some. The DNA was the basis for D and trimming; V, J and clone size are from that table. There are more than 100,000 clones in the sample; 86% occur only once, and around 4.2% lies in the top ten. Trimming removed 4 bases from V and 7 bases from J, with 11 bases in between. This CDR3 comprises 14 residues. Germline V gene data show CDR1 as LNHDA and CDR2 as SQIVND (reference sequence).

The sequenced material came from peripheral blood. This sequence joins TRBV19 and TRBJ1-6; D is perhaps TRBD1 (5 bases). The origin of this receptor is a man aged 40-49 years with acute or convalescent COVID-19. The CDR3 DNA sequence: TGTGCCAGTAGTACCGCCGGACAAAATTCACCCCTCCACTTT. As protein: CASSTAGQNSPLHF.